A selection of T cell receptor beta chains follows, all from one sample in a study of cytomegalovirus exposure and HLA in healthy donors. The table came from immunoSEQ multiplex PCR; TCRdb's copy has only in-frame clones and leaves some out. The data contain 150,000 to 180,000 clones, 80% of them singletons. Input material: PBMCs. These receptors all stem from a man aged 25 to 45 in good health and CMV-seropositive. Each CDR3 is given with its conserved first and last residue. Fields, in order: clone size, V gene, J gene, D gene, CDR3 length, CDR3 DNA, CDR3 protein. A D gene is named only where the DNA matches it firmly. Expanded clones are given a class, and other clones once, few, many or no size at all.

.	TRBV28	TRBJ2-3	TRBD1	15	TGTGCCAGCAGTTTACGACAGGGGGACACAGATACGCAGTATTTT	CASSLRQGDTDTQYF
once	TRBV18	TRBJ2-2	.	16	TGTGCCAGCTCACCACGTTTACTTAAGAACACCGGGGAGCTGTTTTTT	CASSPRLLKNTGELFF
.	TRBV9	TRBJ2-1	TRBD2	15	TGTGCCAGCAGCACCAGCGGGAGCTCCTACAATGAGCAGTTCTTC	CASSTSGSSYNEQFF
.	TRBV28	TRBJ1-3	.	14	TGTGCCAGCAGTTCCGGGGGGGGGACTTGCGGGGAAAATTTT	CASSSGGGTCGENF
.	TRBV25-1	TRBJ1-4	.	13	TGTGCCAGCAGTGTTCGGGGAGCGGCAAAACTGTTTTTT	CASSVRGAAKLFF
.	TRBV7-8	TRBJ2-4	TRBD2	14	TGTGCCAGCAGCTTAGCCGGGGGGGGAAACATTCAGTACTTC	CASSLAGGGNIQYF
.	TRBV19	TRBJ2-7	TRBD2	13	TGTGCCAGTAGCTTTAGCGGGATGTACGAGCAGTACTTC	CASSFSGMYEQYF
few	TRBV9	TRBJ2-1	TRBD2	14	TGTGCCAGCAGCGGGGCTGAGCGGGAGCTTGAGCAGTTCTTC	CASSGAERELEQFF
.	TRBV28	TRBJ1-1	.	12	TGTGCCAGCAGTTTTGGGGCTGGTGAAGCTTTCTTT	CASSFGAGEAFF
.	TRBV28	TRBJ2-1	TRBD1	15	TGTGCCAGCAGTGGCCGGGACAGGGGGAGGAATGAGCAGTTCTTC	CASSGRDRGRNEQFF